The source of this T cell receptor (beta chain) is a study of T cells in Graves' hyperthyroidism and ophthalmopathy. Points from the study as a whole: Most clonotypes expanded in the thyroid (above 0.001) were also present in blood.

Remarks on this clonotype: Its target is unknown. A read error is possible here, since a much larger clone lies one base away.

The CDR3 regions of TCR beta were amplified from RNA transcripts. With the HTBI primer set, the TCR CDR3 went through a first round of RT-PCR. TCRdb ran MiXCR on the multiplex PCR reads and lists one entry per CDR3 protein. The sample contains about 530,000 distinct CDR3 sequences, 17% of which appear only once. CDR1 is PRHDT, CDR2 FYEKMQ, per germline (reference sequence). The ends were cut back, 3 bases at V and 6 bases at J, with 13 bases in the middle. The CDR3 has 14 amino acids. This receptor was obtained from a young woman with Graves' ophthalmopathy. This chain uses TRBV13 with TRBJ2-3, with unresolved D. Specimen: blood. The CDR3 sequence: CASSFSPEADTQYF. The CDR3 region has the DNA TGTGCCAGCAGCTTCTCGCCTGAGGCCGATACGCAGTATTTT.